These 8 T cell receptor beta chains were sequenced from one sample in a study of PD-1 and CTLA-4 blockade in melanoma. The table came from immunoSEQ multiplex PCR; TCRdb's copy has only in-frame clones and leaves some out. The profile covers about 31,000 clones, with roughly nine tenths appearing a single time and less than 7% taken by the ten largest. This sample comprised CD8+ T cells from peripheral blood, obtained from a patient given anti-PD-1 treatment. The receptors were sampled from a human donor with melanoma.

DNA of the CDR3: TGTGCCAGCAGATCCGACTCCTCAGCGACAAGCAATCAGCCCCAGCATTTT. Translation gives CASRSDSSATSNQPQHF. The V call is TRBV28, the J call TRBJ1-5, with unresolved D. Per the germline V gene, CDR1 is MDHEN and CDR2 is SYDVKM. The CDR3 sequence is 17 residues long. V lost 6 bases and J lost 1, with 19 bases in between.

J is TRBJ1-5 and V is TRBV28; the D gene is possibly TRBD1 (5 bases). The CDR3 contains 13 residues. Germline-derived CDR1 and CDR2 are MDHEN and SYDVKM. Between the trimmed V and J ends, which lost 4 bases and 6 bases, there was a span of 10 bases. The CDR3 reads CASSSRGVQPQHF. In DNA form, the CDR3 reads TGTGCCAGCAGTTCTCGAGGGGTTCAGCCCCAGCATTTT.

The chain recombines TRBV6-4 with TRBJ2-5; no clear D. The CDR3 consists of 16 residues. V lost 0 bases and J lost 3, with 14 bases in between. In germline, CDR1 is MRHNA, CDR2 SNTAGT. Here the CDR3 DNA reads TGTGCCAGCAGTGACTCGAAAGGGTTTCCCGAAGAGACCCAGTACTTC. Amino acid sequence: CASSDSKGFPEETQYF.

J is TRBJ2-1 and V is TRBV14; D unresolved. Looked up from germline, CDR1 is SGHDN and CDR2 is FVKESK. V was trimmed by 0 bases and J by 10 bases, leaving 16 bases between them. The CDR3 runs to 15 residues. CDR3 region: CASSQDGFVAREQFF. CDR3 nucleotides: TGTGCCAGCAGCCAAGACGGCTTTGTCGCGAGAGAGCAGTTCTTC.

The J gene is TRBJ1-5, the V gene TRBV2; maybe TRBD1 (5 bases). The CDR3 consists of 19 residues. V dropped 1 base and J dropped 0 bases, with 19 bases sitting between them. Germline V lookup: CDR1 SNHLY, CDR2 FYNNEI. The CDR3 DNA sequence: TGTGCCAGCAGTGAAGGCTGGCCGATGCAGGGCGATAGCAATCAGCCCCAGCATTTT. Translating gives CASSEGWPMQGDSNQPQHF.

V gene TRBV10-2 combines with J gene TRBJ2-7, with D perhaps TRBD1 (6 bases). From germline, CDR1 is WSHSY and CDR2 SAAADI. V dropped 0 bases and J dropped 7 bases, with 16 bases sitting between them. CDR3 length: 15 residues. CDR3 nucleotides: TGCGCCAGCAGTGAGTCGGGTGCAGGGGTTAGGGAGCAGTACTTC. It translates to CASSESGAGVREQYF.

This clone showed up just once. The chain couples TRBV24-1 to TRBJ2-1; 16 nucleotides align to TRBD2. Trimming removed 3 bases from V and 3 bases from J; junction bases left unmatched: 7. Germline CDR1 and CDR2: KGHDR and SFDVKD. The CDR3 has 19 amino acids. CDR3 sequence reads: CATSDPGTSGGALYNEQFF. CDR3 DNA sequence: TGTGCCACCAGTGATCCCGGGACTAGCGGGGGGGCCCTCTACAATGAGCAGTTCTTC.

The rearrangement links TRBV2 to TRBJ1-1, with a tentative D call TRBD1 (6 bases). Trimming took 6 bases from V and 1 from J, leaving 9 bases between them. This CDR3 region has 13 residues. Germline V gene lookup returns CDR1 SNHLY and CDR2 FYNNEI. The chain's CDR3 is CASSQGGNTEAFF. The CDR3 DNA reads as TGTGCCAGCAGCCAAGGGGGGAACACTGAAGCTTTCTTT.